This T cell receptor (beta chain) appears in the sequencing data of a study of blood T cell repertoires in COVID-19. Study information: COVID-19 samples from acute and convalescent phases originated in the United States, Italy and Spain.

The data were produced by immunoSEQ multiplex PCR, yet TCRdb's version contains in-frame clones alone and is incomplete. The sample includes more than 200,000 clones, around 84% seen only once; the top ten take around 4.5%. This CDR3 is built from 19 residues. J gave up 3 bases and V 4 bases, and 18 bases lay outside the gene matches. The V gene's germline CDR1 is SGHVS and CDR2 FQNEAQ. The chain links TRBV7-8 to TRBJ1-1; 9 bases map to TRBD1. The sample consisted of peripheral blood. This TCR was recovered from a man aged 50-60 years with acute or convalescent COVID-19. The CDR3 coding sequence is TGTGCCAGCAGCTCGGACAGGGGTTGGGACAGGGACCCCGACACTGAAGCTTTCTTT. The encoded protein is CASSSDRGWDRDPDTEAFF.